The TCR beta chain described here comes from a study of blood T cell repertoires in COVID-19. Study background: The samples span acute and convalescent COVID-19 from the United States, Italy and Spain. Sources were T cells, B-cell-depleted T cells, or PBMCs; the material itself was cDNA or gDNA.

In the original processing: It was from reference gene primer amplification that nucleated cell counts were estimated. Repertoires were generated with immunoSEQ multiplex PCR, while TCRdb's copy carries only in-frame clones and drops some. That table furnishes V, J and clone size, whereas the DNA furnished D and trimming. The sample holds more than 65,000 clones, approximately 79% seen once. The V segment lost 5 bases and the J segment 7 bases; nucleotides outside the gene matches: 13. Germline CDR1 MNHEY, CDR2 SMNVEV (reference sequence). CDR3 size: 16 residues. This chain uses TRBV27 with TRBJ1-4, with 7 bases fitting TRBD1. The source of this sequence is a man aged 60-69 years with acute or convalescent COVID-19. Sequenced material: peripheral blood. DNA for the CDR3: TGTGCCAGCAGTGACGGGACAGTCCTCCGAGGTGAAAAACTGTTTTTT. As protein: CASSDGTVLRGEKLFF.